One and the same sample provided the 3 T cell receptor beta chains below, sequenced in a study of blood T cell repertoires in COVID-19. The assay was immunoSEQ multiplex PCR, and TCRdb's table has in-frame clones only and misses some. The table has about 270,000 clones, 86% seen once; the top ten hold over 8%. Sequencing was carried out using peripheral blood. These receptors originate from a middle-aged man with active or convalescent COVID-19.

The chain uses TRBV6-5 and TRBJ1-4; TRBD1 matches 8 bases. Germline CDR1 MNHEY, CDR2 SVGAGI. The CDR3 runs to 15 residues. The ends lost 0 bases at V and 8 bases at J; junction bases unmatched: 5. The CDR3 region has the DNA TGTGCCAGCAGTTACTCCCCGACAGGGGTAGAAAAACTGTTTTTT. Translated: CASSYSPTGVEKLFF.

The chain recombines TRBV4-2 with TRBJ2-1; the D is unclear. Trimming removed 0 bases from V and 8 bases from J, with 2 bases in between. Per germline, CDR1 LGHNA and CDR2 YNFKEQ. This CDR3 region has 11 residues. The CDR3 region is CASSQDDEQFF. In DNA, the CDR3 is TGTGCCAGCAGCCAAGACGATGAGCAGTTCTTC.

The gene calls are TRBV10-3 and TRBJ1-5, with TRBD1 matching 9 bases. Unmatched junction bases numbered 2, after V lost 8 bases and J lost 3 bases. CDR3 size: 13 residues. Germline CDR1 and CDR2: ENHRY and SYGVKD. CDR3 sequence reads: CAIRDRDNQPQHF. The DNA of the CDR3 is TGTGCCATCCGGGACAGGGACAATCAGCCCCAGCATTTT.